These 14 T cell receptor beta chains originate from one sample sequenced in a study of shared clonotypes between healthy human individuals. Produced via immunoSEQ multiplex PCR; TCRdb's table is partial and in-frame only. The profile shows more than 2,000,000 clones, roughly 93% of them singletons. Sequenced material: naive CD4+ T cells from PBMCs. This sample's subset: CD45RA+ positively selected. The receptors were sampled from a man between 18 and 29 years old in good health. Some clones in this sample may be carry-over from other donors' samples.

The rearrangement joins TRBV9 to TRBJ2-5; D perhaps matches TRBD1 (6 bases). Germline CDR1 SGDLS, CDR2 YYNGEE. This CDR3 contains 14 residues. The germline V and J ends were trimmed by 3 bases and 1 base, with 10 bases remaining between them. DNA of the CDR3: TGTGCCAGCAGCGCCGGACAGACCCAAGAGACCCAGTACTTC. This sequence encodes CASSAGQTQETQYF.

CDR3 in amino acids: CASSIGEYGYTF. CDR3 nucleotide sequence: TGTGCCAGTAGTATAGGGGAGTATGGCTACACCTTC. The V call is TRBV19, the J call TRBJ1-2; no reliable D call. The CDR3 contains 12 residues. Germline lookup yields CDR1 LNHDA and CDR2 SQIVND (reference sequence). V gave up 1 base and J gave up 5 bases, with 5 bases separating them.

This clone was seen once. The rearrangement links TRBV5-1 to TRBJ1-3, with 9 bases identical to TRBD1. This CDR3 comprises 16 residues. Unmatched junction bases numbered 8, after V lost 3 bases and J lost 4 bases. The germline gives CDR1 SGHRS, CDR2 YFSETQ. The CDR3 DNA reads as TGCGCCAGCAGCTCGTCCGGGACAGGGCTCGGAAACACCATATATTTT. It is translated as CASSSSGTGLGNTIYF.

The gene calls are TRBV6-5 and TRBJ2-7; TRBD1 is a possible D gene (5 bases). CDR3 size: 16 residues. V lost 2 bases, J lost 6 bases, and 20 bases lay in between. CDR1 and CDR2 (germline): MNHEY, SVGAGI. The CDR3 loop is CASSYRRASWGLEQYF. For the CDR3, the DNA is TGTGCCAGCAGTTACCGTCGGGCGTCTTGGGGCCTCGAGCAGTACTTC.

With regard to this clone: The sample carries other DNA sequences with the same CDR3. The chain has TRBV4-1 and TRBJ2-1; 8 bases line up with TRBD2. CDR1 and CDR2 (germline): MGHRA, YSYEKL. V was clipped by 1 base and J by 1 base; unmatched bases: 0. The length of the CDR3 is 15 residues. In DNA, the CDR3 is TGCGCCAGCAGCCAAGCGGGGGGGTCCTACAATGAGCAGTTCTTC. This encodes CASSQAGGSYNEQFF.

The sample holds a few counts of this clone. This rearrangement joins TRBV16 to TRBJ1-1; D unclear. Trimming took off 3 bases at V and 4 bases at J, with 18 bases between the two ends. The CDR3 has 16 amino acids. In germline, CDR1 is KGHSY, CDR2 FQNENV. The CDR3: CASSQAAALSGTEAFF. DNA of the CDR3: TGTGCCAGCAGCCAGGCGGCAGCTTTATCGGGCACTGAAGCTTTCTTT.

V usage is TRBV6-5 and J usage is TRBJ2-1; D is possibly TRBD2 (6 bases). Trimming pared 7 bases from V and 2 bases from J, leaving 15 bases between. The CDR3 runs 15 residues. Germline CDR1 reads MNHEY; CDR2 reads SVGAGI. The CDR3, as DNA: TGTGCCAGCACCCGGGCGGGCGGGACCTACAATGAGCAGTTCTTC. It yields the protein CASTRAGGTYNEQFF.

The V gene is TRBV28, the J gene TRBJ2-5; D ambiguous. Germline V gives CDR1 MDHEN, CDR2 SYDVKM. Trimming cost V 1 base and J 1 base, with 10 bases left between them. This CDR3 contains 15 residues. CDR3: CASSLLSAGQETQYF. CDR3 DNA: TGTGCCAGCAGTTTATTGTCCGCCGGCCAAGAGACCCAGTACTTC.

The chain uses TRBV28 and TRBJ1-2; no definite D call. Trimming shortened V by 3 bases and J by 6 bases, and 11 bases separated the two germline ends. The CDR3 length is 13 residues. In germline, CDR1 is MDHEN, CDR2 SYDVKM. This CDR3 is CASSLVGRNGYTF. Written as DNA, the CDR3 is TGTGCCAGCAGTTTGGTGGGCAGGAATGGCTACACCTTC.

The chain recombines TRBV20-1 with TRBJ1-1, with D unclear. The CDR3 runs to 10 residues. The V gene's germline CDR1 is DFQATT and CDR2 SNEGSKA (reference sequence). V was cut by 6 bases and J by 11 bases, with 13 bases left in between. In DNA, the CDR3 is TGCAGTGCGGGTACAGAGGAGGCTTTCTTT. Encoded protein: CSAGTEEAFF.

With regard to this clone: Other DNA sequences within the sample encode an identical CDR3. The chain employs TRBV7-9 and TRBJ2-5; D is unresolved. In germline, CDR1 is SEHNR, CDR2 FQNEAQ (reference sequence). The CDR3 is made up of 14 amino acids. V was pared by 5 bases and J by 0 bases, with 10 bases between. CDR3 sequence: CASSPGQYQETQYF. In DNA, the CDR3 is TGTGCCAGCAGCCCCGGGCAGTACCAAGAGACCCAGTACTTC.

This chain links TRBV9 with TRBJ1-1; a weak D match, TRBD1 (6 bases). CDR1 is SGDLS and CDR2 is YYNGEE in the germline V gene. With 1 base removed from V and 4 bases from J, the gap between germline ends came to 14 bases. CDR3 length: 15 residues. The CDR3 nucleotides read TGTGCCAGCAGCGTAACGGGGGGGCGAGGCACTGAAGCTTTCTTT. This codes for CASSVTGGRGTEAFF. Full variable domain (rest looked up from reference TRBV9 and TRBJ1-1): DSGVTQTPKHLITATGQRVTLRCSPRSGDLSVYWYQQSLDQGLQFLIQYYNGEERAKGNILERFSAQQFPDLHSELNLSSLELGDSALYFCASSVTGGRGTEAFFGQGTRLTVV.

The V gene is TRBV7-2, the J gene TRBJ2-2; D perhaps matches TRBD2 (6 bases). Germline CDR1 and CDR2: SGHTA and FQGNSA. The CDR3 sequence is 18 residues long. V was trimmed by 5 bases and J by 3 bases, leaving 22 bases between them. The CDR3 reads CASSPRGRGGSDTGELFF. The CDR3 coding sequence is TGTGCCAGCAGCCCGCGGGGCCGAGGCGGATCGGACACCGGGGAGCTGTTTTTT.

About this clone itself: Additional DNA sequences in this sample encode the identical CDR3. The rearrangement links TRBV27 to TRBJ1-5; no clear D. Trimming left V 0 bases short and J 7 bases short, with 7 bases between. The CDR3 contains 13 residues. The germline V gene encodes CDR1 MNHEY and CDR2 SMNVEV (reference sequence). This CDR3 is CASSLSGGQPQHF. CDR3 nucleotides: TGTGCCAGCAGTTTATCGGGAGGGCAGCCCCAGCATTTT.